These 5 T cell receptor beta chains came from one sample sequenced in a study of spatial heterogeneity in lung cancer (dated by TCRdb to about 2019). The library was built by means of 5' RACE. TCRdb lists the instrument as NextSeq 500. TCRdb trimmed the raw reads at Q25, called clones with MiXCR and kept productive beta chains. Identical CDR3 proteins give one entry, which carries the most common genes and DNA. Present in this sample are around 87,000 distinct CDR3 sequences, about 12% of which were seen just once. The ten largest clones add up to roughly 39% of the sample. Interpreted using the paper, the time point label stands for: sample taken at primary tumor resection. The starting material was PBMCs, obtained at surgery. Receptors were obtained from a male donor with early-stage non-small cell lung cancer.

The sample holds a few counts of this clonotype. This CDR3 is CASGAGASSYNEQFF. CDR3 bases: TGTGCTAGTGGGGCAGGGGCGTCCTCCTACAATGAGCAGTTCTTC. V gene TRBV12-5 combines with J gene TRBJ2-1; tentatively, D is TRBD1 (6 bases). The CDR3 is 15 amino acids. The V end lost 6 bases, the J end lost 0 bases, and 12 bases lay between the germline ends. From germline, CDR1 is LGHNT and CDR2 FRNRAP.

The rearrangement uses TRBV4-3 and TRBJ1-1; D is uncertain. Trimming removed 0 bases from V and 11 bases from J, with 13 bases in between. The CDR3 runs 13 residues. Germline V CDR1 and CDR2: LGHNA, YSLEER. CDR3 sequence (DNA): TGCGCCAGCAGCCAAGAGATGGCTGGGTCCGCTTTCTTT. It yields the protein CASSQEMAGSAFF.

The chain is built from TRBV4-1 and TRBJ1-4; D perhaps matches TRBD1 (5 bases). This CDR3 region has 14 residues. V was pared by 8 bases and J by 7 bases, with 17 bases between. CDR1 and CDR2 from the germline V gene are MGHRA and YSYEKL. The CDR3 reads CASRAGTEGEKLFF. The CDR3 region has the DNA TGCGCCAGCCGAGCCGGGACCGAGGGTGAAAAACTGTTTTTT.

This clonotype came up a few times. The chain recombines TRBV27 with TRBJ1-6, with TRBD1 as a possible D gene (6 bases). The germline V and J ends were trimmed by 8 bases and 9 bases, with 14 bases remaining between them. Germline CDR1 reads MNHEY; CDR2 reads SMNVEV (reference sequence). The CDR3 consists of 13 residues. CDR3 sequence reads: CASSEARGSPLHF. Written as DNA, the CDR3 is TGTGCCAGCTCAGAAGCCAGGGGTTCACCCCTCCACTTT.

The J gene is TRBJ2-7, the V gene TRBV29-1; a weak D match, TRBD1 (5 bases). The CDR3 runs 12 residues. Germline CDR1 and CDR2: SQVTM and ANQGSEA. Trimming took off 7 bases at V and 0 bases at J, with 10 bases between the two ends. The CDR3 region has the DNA TGCAGCGCCTGGGGCGGCTCCTACGAGCAGTACTTC. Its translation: CSAWGGSYEQYF.